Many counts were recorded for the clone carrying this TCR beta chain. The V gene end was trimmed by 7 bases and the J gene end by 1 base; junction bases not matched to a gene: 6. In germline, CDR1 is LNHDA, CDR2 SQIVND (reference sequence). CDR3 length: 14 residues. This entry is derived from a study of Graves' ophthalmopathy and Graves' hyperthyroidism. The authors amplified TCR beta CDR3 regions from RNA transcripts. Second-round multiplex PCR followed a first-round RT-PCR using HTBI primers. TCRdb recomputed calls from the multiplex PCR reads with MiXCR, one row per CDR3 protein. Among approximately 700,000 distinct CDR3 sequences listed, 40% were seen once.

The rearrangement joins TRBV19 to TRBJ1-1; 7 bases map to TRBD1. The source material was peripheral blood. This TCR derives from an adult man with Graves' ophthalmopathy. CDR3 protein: CASTKGQTNTEAFF. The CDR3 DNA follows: TGTGCCAGTACCAAGGGACAGACGAACACTGAAGCTTTCTTT.